The 14 T cell receptor beta chains listed next were all sequenced from one sample in a study of glioma-infiltrating T cells. The iRepertoire nested amplicon-rescue multiplex PCR amplified TCR alpha and beta CDR3s from RNA. TCRdb called the multiplex PCR reads again in MiXCR, with one record for every CDR3 protein. This table holds about 89,000 distinct CDR3 sequences, under 30% found once. The sequencing sample was made of glioma tissue, nonneoplastic brain tissue, or PBMCs (not recorded which). The source is a human donor with low-grade glioma or glioblastoma, undergoing nonglioma brain surgery, or in good health (not recorded which).

A few counts support this clonotype. A much more abundant neighbour one base away suggests this may be a read error. This chain joins TRBV2 and TRBJ1-4, with D possibly being TRBD1 (6 bases). The V end lost 6 bases, the J end lost 8 bases, and 16 bases lay between the germline ends. The germline CDR1 and CDR2 sequences are SNHLY and FYNNEI. This CDR3 has 14 residues. The CDR3 DNA follows: TGTGCCAGCAGCCAACAGGGAGGAGAGGAAAAACTGTTTTTT. Its protein is CASSQQGGEEKLFF.

Worth noting for this clonotype: A much larger clone sits a single nucleotide away, making a read error possible. As the CDR3 is not closed by the conserved phenylalanine or tryptophan, this likely results from a read error. The chain combines TRBV5-4 with TRBJ1-1; D is uncertain. V lost 0 bases to trimming and J lost 6 bases, with 3 bases between them. The CDR3 spans 11 residues. The germline CDR1 and CDR2 sequences are SGHNT and YYREEE (reference sequence). CDR3 residues: CASSLGPEAFL. The CDR3 DNA sequence: TGTGCCAGCAGCTTGGGGCCTGAAGCTTTCTTA.

This clonotype has more than one count but fewer than ten. The V gene is TRBV11-2, the J gene TRBJ2-2, with TRBD1 identical over 8 bases. From germline, CDR1 is SGHAT and CDR2 FQNNGV. The CDR3 sequence is 14 residues long. Trimming removed 6 bases from V and 9 bases from J; junction bases left unmatched: 9. CDR3 sequence: CASRPRQGFRELFF. CDR3 nucleotides: TGTGCCAGCAGGCCCCGACAGGGGTTCCGGGAGCTGTTTTTT.

This clonotype occurred many times. The chain couples TRBV15 to TRBJ2-1; 10 bases line up with TRBD1. Germline V gene lookup returns CDR1 LNHNV and CDR2 YYDKDF (reference sequence). This CDR3 has 16 residues. V gave up 1 base and J gave up 5 bases; unmatched junction bases: 5. DNA of the CDR3: TGTGCCACCAGCAGAGGGACAGGGGGTTTGGACAATGAGCAGTTCTTC. As protein: CATSRGTGGLDNEQFF.

This clonotype appeared many times. The V call is TRBV6-1, the J call TRBJ2-3, with D unresolved. The CDR3 spans 11 residues. Trimming removed 6 bases at V and 5 bases at J, with 6 bases between. The germline gives CDR1 MNHNS, CDR2 SASEGT. CDR3 region: CASSLRDTQYF. CDR3 coding DNA: TGTGCCAGCAGCCTCAGAGATACGCAGTATTTT.

With regard to this clonotype: At one boundary the junction diverges from the germline segment, which might be a read error. V usage is TRBV3-1 and J usage is TRBJ2-1; D unclear. CDR3 length: 14 amino acids. Germline assignment: CDR1 LGHDT and CDR2 YNNKEL (reference sequence). The CDR3 is CASSHWVAYNKQFF. CDR3 in DNA: TGTGCCAGCAGCCATTGGGTTGCCTACAATAAGCAGTTCTTC.

This clonotype showed up many times. The chain joins TRBV6-1 to TRBJ1-5, with unresolved D. The CDR3 has 14 amino acids. Trimming took 4 bases from V and 6 from J, leaving 13 bases between them. The germline V gene encodes CDR1 MNHNS and CDR2 SASEGT. CDR3: CASSGTIARQPQHF. The CDR3 DNA is TGTGCCAGCAGTGGGACGATAGCCCGTCAGCCCCAGCATTTT.

The chain recombines TRBV18 with TRBJ2-3; D possibly matches TRBD1 or TRBD2 (5 bases each). The V gene lost 5 bases and the J gene lost 0 bases, with 12 bases spanning the gap. The CDR3 length is 15 residues. CDR1 and CDR2 from the germline V gene are KGHSH and LQKENI. DNA for the CDR3: TGTGCCAGCTCAGGATCGGGACGAAGCACAGATACGCAGTATTTT. Translation gives CASSGSGRSTDTQYF.

Points on this clonotype: This may arise from a read error, as a much more abundant clone is one base away. CDR3 DNA: TGTGCCAGCTCACCGCAACGGGACACCTTTAACTATGGCTACAGCTTC. Its protein is CASSPQRDTFNYGYSF. This chain uses TRBV18 with TRBJ1-2; TRBD1 is a possible D gene (6 bases). The CDR3 totals 16 residues. Germline V gene data show CDR1 as KGHSH and CDR2 as LQKENI.

This clonotype has at least ten counts. The chain joins TRBV6-1 to TRBJ1-2; the D gene is possibly TRBD1 (6 bases). Germline V CDR1 and CDR2: MNHNS, SASEGT. This CDR3 comprises 15 residues. V lost 6 bases to trimming and J lost 4 bases, with 18 bases between them. This chain's CDR3 is CASRQVRGASYGYTF. The CDR3 nucleotides are TGTGCCAGCAGACAAGTCAGGGGAGCTAGCTATGGCTACACCTTC.

This clonotype was recorded many times. The chain uses TRBV18 and TRBJ1-1, with 7 bases matching TRBD1. CDR3 length: 14 amino acids. V trimming: 4 bases; J trimming: 2 bases; junction bases outside the gene matches: 4. Germline CDR1 is KGHSH and CDR2 is LQKENI. CDR3 residues: CASSRTGANTEAFF. The CDR3 DNA follows: TGTGCCAGCTCACGAACAGGGGCAAACACTGAAGCTTTCTTT.

The CDR3 DNA sequence: TGTGCCAGCAGAGCTACTAGCGTGGGATACAATGAGCAGTTCTTC. Encoded protein: CASRATSVGYNEQFF. The V gene is TRBV12-3 or TRBV12-4, the J gene TRBJ2-1; 7 bases are shared with TRBD2. V dropped 6 bases and J dropped 4; count of bases not matched to a gene: 9. The CDR3 extends over 15 amino acids.

This clonotype came up many times. J is TRBJ2-5 and V is TRBV7-2, with 9 bases lining up with TRBD2. The CDR3 sequence is 15 residues long. After removal of 6 bases from V and 5 bases from J, the junction contained 10 bases not matched to a gene. CDR1 is SGHTA, CDR2 FQGNSA, per germline. The CDR3 region has the DNA TGTGCCAGCAGTCGAGGCGGGACTAGCAGGGAGACCCAGTACTTC. Its translation: CASSRGGTSRETQYF.

The V gene is TRBV11-2, the J gene TRBJ2-5, with a possible D match to TRBD2 (6 bases). Germline lookup yields CDR1 SGHAT and CDR2 FQNNGV. Trimming removed 0 bases at V and 5 bases at J, with 7 bases between. CDR3 length equals 13 residues. CDR3 amino acids: CASSLEGLETQYF. The CDR3 DNA is TGTGCCAGCAGCTTAGAGGGACTCGAGACCCAGTACTTC.